This T cell receptor (beta chain) was retrieved from a study of breast tumors, draining lymph nodes, adjacent tissues. General study results and limits: That most tumor T cells come from lymph nodes remained unproven. Data fit most tumor T cells coming from lymph node, expanding in tumor. Luminal-like breast cancer showed significantly greater tumor-nontumor repertoire similarity than basal-like breast cancer did.

Samples came from axillary lymph nodes draining the breast cancer. This clonotype has ten or more counts. Its cognate antigen is unknown. MiXCR was run by TCRdb on the multiplex PCR reads, yielding one entry per CDR3 protein. The sample contains roughly 260,000 distinct CDR3 sequences, about 33% of which appear only once. The sample consisted of axillary lymph node tissue. This TCR came from a female donor with breast cancer. Some clones in this sample may be carry-over from other donors' samples.

The CDR3 DNA is TGCGCCAGCAGCTTGGTACCGGGACTAGCTCTTAGGCCCTACGAGCAGTACTTC. It translates to CASSLVPGLALRPYEQYF. The V and J genes are TRBV5-1 and TRBJ2-7; 9 bases fit TRBD2. The CDR3 consists of 18 residues. J was trimmed by 2 bases and V by 0 bases; bases with no gene match: 12. The V gene's germline CDR1 is SGHRS and CDR2 YFSETQ.